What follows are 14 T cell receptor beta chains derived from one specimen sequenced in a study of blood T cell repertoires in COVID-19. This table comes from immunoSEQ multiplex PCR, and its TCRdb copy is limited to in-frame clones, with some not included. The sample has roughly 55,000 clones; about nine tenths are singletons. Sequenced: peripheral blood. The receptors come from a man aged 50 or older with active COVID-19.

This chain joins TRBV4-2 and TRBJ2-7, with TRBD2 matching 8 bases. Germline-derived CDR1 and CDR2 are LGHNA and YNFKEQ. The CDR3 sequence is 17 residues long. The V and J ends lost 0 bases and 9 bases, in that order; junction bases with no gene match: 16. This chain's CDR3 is CASSQEGTPRGALGQYF. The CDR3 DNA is TGTGCCAGCAGCCAAGAAGGGACTCCGCGGGGGGCTTTGGGGCAGTACTTC.

The CDR3 region has the DNA TGTGCCAGCAGCTCGTACAGCACAGCGAACACTGAAGCTTTCTTT. Translated, it gives CASSSYSTANTEAFF. The chain links TRBV5-8 to TRBJ1-1, with D hard to call. V lost 3 bases and J lost 1, with 13 bases in between. CDR1 is SGHTS, CDR2 YDEGEE, per germline. There are 15 residues in the CDR3.

CDR3 nucleotides: TGCGCCAGCAGCTTGGTGTCCGGGACAGGGTCTCAAAAAGCTTTCTTT. Its protein product is CASSLVSGTGSQKAFF. The rearrangement uses TRBV5-1 and TRBJ1-1; TRBD1 matches 9 bases. V was clipped by 0 bases and J by 9 bases; unmatched bases: 12. The CDR3 contains 16 residues. CDR1 SGHRS and CDR2 YFSETQ come from the germline V gene.

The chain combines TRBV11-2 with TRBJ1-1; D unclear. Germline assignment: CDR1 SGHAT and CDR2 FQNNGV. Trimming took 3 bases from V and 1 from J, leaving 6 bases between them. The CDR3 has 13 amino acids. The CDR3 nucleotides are TGTGCCAGCAGCTTGGGCCAGAACACTGAAGCTTTCTTT. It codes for CASSLGQNTEAFF.

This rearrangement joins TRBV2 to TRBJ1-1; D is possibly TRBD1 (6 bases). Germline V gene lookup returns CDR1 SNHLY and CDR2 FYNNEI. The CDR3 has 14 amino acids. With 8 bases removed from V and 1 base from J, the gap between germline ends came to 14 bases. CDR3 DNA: TGTGCCAGCCTGGGAACAGGGTCGAACACTGAAGCTTTCTTT. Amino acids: CASLGTGSNTEAFF.

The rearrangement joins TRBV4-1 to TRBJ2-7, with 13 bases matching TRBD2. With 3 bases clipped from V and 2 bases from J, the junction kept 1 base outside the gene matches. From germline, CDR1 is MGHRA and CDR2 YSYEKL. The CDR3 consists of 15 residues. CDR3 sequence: CASSQGLAGPYEQYF. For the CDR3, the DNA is TGCGCCAGCAGCCAGGGACTAGCGGGGCCCTACGAGCAGTACTTC.

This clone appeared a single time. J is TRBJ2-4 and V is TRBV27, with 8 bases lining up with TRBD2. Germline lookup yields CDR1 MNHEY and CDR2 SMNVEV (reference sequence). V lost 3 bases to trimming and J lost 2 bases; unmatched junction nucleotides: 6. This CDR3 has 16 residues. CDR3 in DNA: TGTGCCAGCAGTTTTGGACCGGGAGGGTCCAAAAACATTCAGTACTTC. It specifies CASSFGPGGSKNIQYF.

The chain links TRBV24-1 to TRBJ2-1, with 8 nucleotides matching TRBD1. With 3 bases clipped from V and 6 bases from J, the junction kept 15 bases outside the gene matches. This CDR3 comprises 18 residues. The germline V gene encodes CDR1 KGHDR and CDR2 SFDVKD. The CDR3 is CATSDETTGTGRLNEQFF. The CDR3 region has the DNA TGTGCCACCAGTGATGAAACTACCGGGACAGGACGTCTCAATGAGCAGTTCTTC.

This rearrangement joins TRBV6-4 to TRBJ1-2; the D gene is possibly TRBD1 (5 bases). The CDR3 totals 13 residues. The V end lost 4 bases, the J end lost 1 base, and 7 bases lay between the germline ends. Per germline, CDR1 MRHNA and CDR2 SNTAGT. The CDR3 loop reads CASSAQGNYGYTF. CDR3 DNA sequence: TGTGCCAGCAGTGCCCAGGGTAACTATGGCTACACCTTC.

CDR3: CATAGPFNEQFF. The CDR3 DNA follows: TGTGCCACCGCGGGGCCCTTCAATGAGCAGTTCTTC. V gene TRBV25-1 combines with J gene TRBJ2-1; D possibly corresponds to TRBD2 (6 bases). The CDR3 extends over 12 amino acids. Looked up from germline, CDR1 is MGHDK and CDR2 is SYGVNS. V lost 10 bases, J lost 6 bases, and 13 bases lay in between.

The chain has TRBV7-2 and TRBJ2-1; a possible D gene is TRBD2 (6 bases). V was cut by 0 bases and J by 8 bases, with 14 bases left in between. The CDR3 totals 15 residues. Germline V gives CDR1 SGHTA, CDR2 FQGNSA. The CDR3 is CASSLAFAGWDEQFF. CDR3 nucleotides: TGTGCCAGCAGCTTAGCGTTCGCGGGATGGGATGAGCAGTTCTTC.

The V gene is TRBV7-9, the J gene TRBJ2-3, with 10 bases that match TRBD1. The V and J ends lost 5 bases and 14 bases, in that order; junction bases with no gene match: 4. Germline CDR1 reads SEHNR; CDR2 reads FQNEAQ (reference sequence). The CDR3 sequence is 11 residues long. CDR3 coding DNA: TGTGCCAGCAGCCCGGACAGGGGGACGTATTTT. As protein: CASSPDRGTYF.

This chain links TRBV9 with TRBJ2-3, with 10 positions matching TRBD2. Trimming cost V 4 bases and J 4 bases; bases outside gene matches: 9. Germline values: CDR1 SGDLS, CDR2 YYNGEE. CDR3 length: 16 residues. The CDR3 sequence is CASSTRGAGGADTQYF. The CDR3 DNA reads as TGTGCCAGCAGCACCCGAGGAGCGGGAGGGGCAGATACGCAGTATTTT.

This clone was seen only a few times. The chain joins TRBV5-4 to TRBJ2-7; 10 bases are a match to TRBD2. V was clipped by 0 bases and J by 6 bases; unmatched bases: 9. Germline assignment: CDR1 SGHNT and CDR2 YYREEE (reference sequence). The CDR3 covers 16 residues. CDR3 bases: TGTGCCAGCAGCTTGGGGTCTAGCGGGAGTTCTACCGAGCAGTACTTC. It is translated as CASSLGSSGSSTEQYF.